Listed below are T cell receptor beta chains from one sample, sequenced in a study of beta chain features in type 1 diabetes. TCRdb's table, derived via immunoSEQ multiplex PCR, lists solely in-frame clones and lacks some. This sample yields 400,000 to 600,000 clones, of which 30% are seen a single time; 0.06% to 0.07% belongs to the top ten. The specimen sequenced was naive CD4+ T cells from blood. The receptors were gathered from a man between 18 and 29 years old in good health. Each CDR3 is given with its conserved first and last residue. A D gene is named only where the DNA matches it firmly. Some rows mark clone size as missing; the rest say once, few, many or name a class of expanded clone.

>TRBV2|-|TRBJ2-7|-
TGTGCCAGCAGTTTTACCTACGAGCAGTACTTC
CASSFTYEQYF
>TRBV7-6|-|TRBJ2-7|-
TGTGCCAGCAGCTTAGGGGGTACCTCCTACGAGCAGTACTTC
CASSLGGTSYEQYF
>TRBV5-1|-|TRBJ1-5|few
TGCGCCAGCAGCACGGACGGGAGCAATCAGCCCCAGCATTTT
CASSTDGSNQPQHF
>TRBV5-1|-|TRBJ1-2|-
TGCGCCAGCAGCGGTGTCGGAGAGAGCTACACCTTC
CASSGVGESYTF
>TRBV11-3|-|TRBJ2-5|-
TGTGCCAGCAGCCGAGACCAGAAAGGGACCCAGTACTTC
CASSRDQKGTQYF
>TRBV4-1|TRBD1|TRBJ2-5|-
TGCGCCAGCAGCCATGTCCTGCCCCGCAGGGGGCAAAAGACCCAGTACTTC
CASSHVLPRRGQKTQYF
>TRBV9|-|TRBJ1-2|-
TGTGCCAGCAGCGTAGTGGGGGATTGGGGCGGAAGCTACACCTTC
CASSVVGDWGGSYTF
>TRBV7-9|TRBD2|TRBJ2-1|-
TGTGCCAGCAGCTACCTAGCGGGAAGGTACAATGAGCAGTTCTTC
CASSYLAGRYNEQFF
>TRBV5-1|-|TRBJ2-7|few
TGCGCCAGCAGCTTGAGCTCCTACGAGCAGTACTTC
CASSLSSYEQYF
>TRBV29-1|-|TRBJ1-1|few
TGCAGCGTTGATAAGTCAGGGTTAGTTGAAGCTTTCTTT
CSVDKSGLVEAFF
>TRBV9|TRBD2|TRBJ2-3|-
TGTGCCAGCAGCCTACCCGGGACTAGCGGGAGCCCGCAGTATTTT
CASSLPGTSGSPQYF
>TRBV7-6|TRBD1|TRBJ1-5|few
TGTGCCAGCAGTATGACAGGGATCAATCAGCCCCAGCATTTT
CASSMTGINQPQHF
>TRBV27|-|TRBJ1-5|few
TGTGCCAGCCAGAGAGGGTCTGGTAGCAATCAGCCCCAGCATTTT
CASQRGSGSNQPQHF
>TRBV10-3|-|TRBJ2-2|few
TGTGCCATCAGGGACAGAGACACCGGGGAGCTGTTTTTT
CAIRDRDTGELFF
>TRBV10-3|-|TRBJ2-5|-
TGTGCCATCAGTGACAGTTCGGAGACCCAGTACTTC
CAISDSSETQYF
>TRBV7-9|-|TRBJ1-4|-
TGTGCCAGCAGCTTAGGGGCAGTTGGGGAAAAACTGTTTTTT
CASSLGAVGEKLFF
>TRBV4-1|TRBD2|TRBJ2-1|-
TGCGCCAGCAGCCACCCGGGACTAGAAATCGATGAGCAGTTCTTC
CASSHPGLEIDEQFF
>TRBV30|TRBD2|TRBJ2-5|few
TGTGCCTGGACCCCGCCCGGGGGGATGGTGAAGACCCAGTACTTC
CAWTPPGGMVKTQYF
>TRBV19|-|TRBJ2-3|few
TGTGCCAGTCGACTAGTAGGGGCAGATACGCAGTATTTT
CASRLVGADTQYF
>TRBV30|-|TRBJ1-1|-
TGTGCCTGGAGTACAGGAACCATGGGCACTGAAGCTTTCTTT
CAWSTGTMGTEAFF
>TRBV5-1|-|TRBJ2-7|few
TGCGCCAGCAGCTTCATCGGTTCTAGCTCCTACGAGCAGTACTTC
CASSFIGSSSYEQYF
>TRBV6-5|-|TRBJ2-1|-
TGTGCCAGCAGGACTAGTTACAATGAGCAGTTCTTC
CASRTSYNEQFF
>TRBV9|-|TRBJ2-5|-
TGTGCCAGCAGCGTAGGAGGGTTCCAAGAGACCCAGTACTTC
CASSVGGFQETQYF
>TRBV27|TRBD2|TRBJ2-6|few
TGTGCCAGCAAGAGGACTAGCCGATACTCTGGGGCCAACGTCCTGACTTTC
CASKRTSRYSGANVLTF
>TRBV2|-|TRBJ2-3|few
TGTGCCAGCAGTGTAAGAGATACGCAGTATTTT
CASSVRDTQYF
>TRBV29-1|TRBD2|TRBJ2-5|few
TGCACCTCTTCGGGAGGGCCAGGAGAGACCCAGTACTTC
CTSSGGPGETQYF
>TRBV30|-|TRBJ2-3|few
TGTGCCTGGGACGGGGGGCGGAGAACACGCACAGATACGCAGTATTTT
CAWDGGRRTRTDTQYF
>TRBV4-1|-|TRBJ2-1|few
TGCGCCAGCAGCCAAGAGGTCTCCTACAATGAGCAGTTCTTC
CASSQEVSYNEQFF
>TRBV11-3|-|TRBJ2-7|once
TGTGCCAGCAGCTTCAAACCCATTTCCAACGAGCAGTACTTC
CASSFKPISNEQYF
>TRBV4-1|-|TRBJ1-1|-
TGCGCCAGCAGCCAAGTGGGATGGACTGAAGCTTTCTTT
CASSQVGWTEAFF
>TRBV29-1|-|TRBJ1-1|few
TGCAGCGTTGAAGATCGTCCCAGAAACACTGAAGCTTTCTTT
CSVEDRPRNTEAFF
>TRBV7-9|TRBD2|TRBJ2-5|few
TGTGCCAGCGGATCCGGACTAGCGTTCGAGACCCAGTACTTC
CASGSGLAFETQYF
>TRBV30|-|TRBJ2-7|-
TGTGCCTGGAGCTCCCGGGCCTCCTACGAGCAGTACTTC
CAWSSRASYEQYF
>TRBV7-9|-|TRBJ2-7|few
TGTGCCAGCAGCTTCCAACAGGCCTACGAGCAGTACTTC
CASSFQQAYEQYF
>TRBV7-2|-|TRBJ1-3|few
TGTGCCAGCAGCAACCAGTGGGGTACTGGAAACACCATATATTTT
CASSNQWGTGNTIYF